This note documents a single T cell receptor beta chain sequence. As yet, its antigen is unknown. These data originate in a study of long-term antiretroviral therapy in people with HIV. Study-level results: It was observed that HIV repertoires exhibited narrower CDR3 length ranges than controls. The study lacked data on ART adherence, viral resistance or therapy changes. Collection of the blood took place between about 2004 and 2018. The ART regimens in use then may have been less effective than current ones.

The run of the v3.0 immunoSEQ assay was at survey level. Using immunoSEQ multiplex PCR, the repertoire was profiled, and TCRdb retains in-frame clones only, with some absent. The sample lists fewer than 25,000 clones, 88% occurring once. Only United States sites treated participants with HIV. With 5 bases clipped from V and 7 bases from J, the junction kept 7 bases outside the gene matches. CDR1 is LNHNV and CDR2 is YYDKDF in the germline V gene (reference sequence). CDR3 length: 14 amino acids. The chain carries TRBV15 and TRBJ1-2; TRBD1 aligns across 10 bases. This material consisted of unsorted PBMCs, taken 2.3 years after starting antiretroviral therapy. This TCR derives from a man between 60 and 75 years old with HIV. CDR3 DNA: TGTGCCACCAGCGGGCGGGACAGGGGCTCTGGCTACACCTTC. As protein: CATSGRDRGSGYTF.